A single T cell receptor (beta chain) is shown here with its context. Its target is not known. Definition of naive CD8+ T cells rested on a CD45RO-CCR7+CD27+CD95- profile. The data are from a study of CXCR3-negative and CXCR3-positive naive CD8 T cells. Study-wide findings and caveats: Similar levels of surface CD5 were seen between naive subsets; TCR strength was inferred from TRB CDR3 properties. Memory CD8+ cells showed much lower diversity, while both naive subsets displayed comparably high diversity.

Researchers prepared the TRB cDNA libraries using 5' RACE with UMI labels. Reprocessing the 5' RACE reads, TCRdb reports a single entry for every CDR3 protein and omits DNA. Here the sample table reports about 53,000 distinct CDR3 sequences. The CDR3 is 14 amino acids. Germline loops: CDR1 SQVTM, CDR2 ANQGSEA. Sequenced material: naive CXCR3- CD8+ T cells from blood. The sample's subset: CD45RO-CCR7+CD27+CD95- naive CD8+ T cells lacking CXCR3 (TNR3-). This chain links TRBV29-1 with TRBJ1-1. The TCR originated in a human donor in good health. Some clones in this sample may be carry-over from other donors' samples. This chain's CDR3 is CSGGSSTTNTEAFF. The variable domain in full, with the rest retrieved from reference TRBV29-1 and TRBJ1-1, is SAVISQKPSRDICQRGTSLTIQCQVDSQVTMMFWYRQQPGQSLTLIATANQGSEATYESGFVIDKFPISRPNLTFSTLTVSNMSPEDSSIYLCSGGSSTTNTEAFFGQGTRLTVV.